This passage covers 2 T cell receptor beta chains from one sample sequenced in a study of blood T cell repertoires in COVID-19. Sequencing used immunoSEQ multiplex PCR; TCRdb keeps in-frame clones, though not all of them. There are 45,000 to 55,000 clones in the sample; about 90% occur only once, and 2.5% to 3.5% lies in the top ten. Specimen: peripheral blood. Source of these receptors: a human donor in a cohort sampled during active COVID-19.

CDR3 sequence: CASSQAAGNTIYF. The CDR3 DNA follows: TGCGCCAGCAGCCAGGCAGCTGGAAACACCATATATTTT. The chain couples TRBV4-1 to TRBJ1-3; D is ambiguous. Trimming cost V 3 bases and J 2 bases, with 5 bases left between them. The germline gives CDR1 MGHRA, CDR2 YSYEKL. This CDR3 region has 13 residues.

The CDR3 sequence: CASSLDRGLEQYF. The CDR3 nucleotides are TGTGCCAGCAGCTTGGACAGGGGGCTTGAGCAGTACTTC. V usage is TRBV5-4 and J usage is TRBJ2-7; TRBD1 aligns across 9 bases. V shed 0 bases, J shed 7 bases, and the junction held 2 bases outside the gene matches. CDR1 is SGHNT and CDR2 is YYREEE in the germline V gene (reference sequence). CDR3 length: 13 amino acids.